The sequence of this TCR beta chain was determined in a study of technical replicates of blood from a handful of donors. Assay: immunoSEQ multiplex PCR; the TCRdb copy retains only in-frame clones and omits some. Of 60,000 to 90,000 clones listed, roughly 94% are singletons. CDR1 MNHNS and CDR2 SASEGT come from the germline V gene. Trimming removed 7 bases at V and 9 bases at J, with 19 bases between. The CDR3 sequence is 14 residues long. The source is a human donor in good health. Sequencing was done on a sample of T cells isolated from PBMCs. The rearrangement links TRBV6-1 to TRBJ1-5; D perhaps matches TRBD1 (5 bases). CDR3 residues: CASTGDSTLWPQHF. Written as DNA, the CDR3 is TGTGCCAGCACCGGCGACAGTACCCTGTGGCCCCAGCATTTT.